This T cell receptor beta chain was captured by sequencing in a study of T cell responses to AZD1222 COVID-19 vaccine. In the case of this clone: What it recognizes is unknown.

General observations from the study: No repertoire was sampled before or during the peak T cell response, only after it.

The V and J ends lost 4 bases and 4 bases respectively, with 8 bases between them. The CDR3 is 13 amino acids. The germline V gene has CDR1 SNHLY and CDR2 FYNNEI. Data came from immunoSEQ multiplex PCR; TCRdb stores just in-frame clones and leaves some out. The top ten hold approximately 5.1% of the sample, which has about 150,000 clones, 70% to 90% seen once. The specimen was peripheral blood, collected on day 0 of AZD1222 vaccination. The receptor was derived from an adult in good health. This sequence joins TRBV2 and TRBJ1-5; D ambiguous. The CDR3 DNA follows: TGTGCCAGCAGTGCTGAACAGAATCAGCCCCAGCATTTT. This sequence encodes CASSAEQNQPQHF.